This T cell receptor (beta chain) originates from a study of identical twins. This clonotype was observed a few times. J lost 3 bases, V lost 3 bases, and 3 bases had no gene match. The CDR3 is made up of 15 amino acids. Germline lookup yields CDR1 DFQATT and CDR2 SNEGSKA (reference sequence). TCRdb reprocessed the 5' RACE reads with MiXCR, giving one entry per CDR3 protein. The table records over 500,000 distinct CDR3 sequences, roughly a fifth of them present only once. The same sample was also used in a study of T cells expressing NK-cell markers. This second report adds: Cells sorted as CD3+CD56+NKG2C+, CD3+CD56+NKG2C- and CD3+CD56-NKG2C+ T cells supplied the TCR beta repertoires. Serological testing identified seven of the eight sequenced donors as HCMV-seropositive and one as seronegative. The contribution of dominant NKG2C+ clonotypes to CD8+ T cells in five to seven donors was 1.0-7.0%. In several donors, dominant clonotypes made up roughly 28.3-65% of CD3+CD56-NKG2C+ cells.

The TCR sequence derives from a woman between 18 and 29 years old in good health. This sequence joins TRBV20-1 and TRBJ2-3; 13 bases match TRBD2. Specimen: CD4+ T cells sorted from blood. The CDR3 DNA sequence: TGCAGTGCTAGGAGGACTAGCGGGAGAACAGATACGCAGTATTTT. Amino acid sequence: CSARRTSGRTDTQYF.